This T cell receptor (beta chain) was documented in a study of Graves' ophthalmopathy and Graves' hyperthyroidism. General observations from the study: This model predicted ophthalmopathy progression (sensitivity around 70%, specificity about 72%). Most thyroid clonotypes with frequency above 0.001 were detected in blood too.

Germline V CDR1 and CDR2: ENHRY, SYGVKD. This CDR3 contains 14 residues. V gave up 7 bases and J gave up 4 bases, with 14 bases separating them. This clonotype was detected ten times or more. The target antigen is unknown. RNA transcripts were the template, and TCR beta CDR3 regions were amplified from them. Second-round multiplex PCR followed a first-round RT-PCR using HTBI primers. A single record per CDR3 protein comes from TCRdb applying MiXCR to the multiplex PCR reads. The profile covers about 590,000 distinct CDR3 sequences, with under 45% appearing a single time and about 4.2% taken by the ten largest.

The sequencing input was peripheral blood or thyroid tissue (not recorded which). This TCR was recovered from an adult man with Graves' hyperthyroidism. The rearrangement links TRBV10-3 to TRBJ1-3; weak D call: TRBD1 (6 bases). The CDR3 nucleotides are TGTGCCATCACCCCGGACAGCGCCGGAAACACCATATATTTT. Translating it yields CAITPDSAGNTIYF.